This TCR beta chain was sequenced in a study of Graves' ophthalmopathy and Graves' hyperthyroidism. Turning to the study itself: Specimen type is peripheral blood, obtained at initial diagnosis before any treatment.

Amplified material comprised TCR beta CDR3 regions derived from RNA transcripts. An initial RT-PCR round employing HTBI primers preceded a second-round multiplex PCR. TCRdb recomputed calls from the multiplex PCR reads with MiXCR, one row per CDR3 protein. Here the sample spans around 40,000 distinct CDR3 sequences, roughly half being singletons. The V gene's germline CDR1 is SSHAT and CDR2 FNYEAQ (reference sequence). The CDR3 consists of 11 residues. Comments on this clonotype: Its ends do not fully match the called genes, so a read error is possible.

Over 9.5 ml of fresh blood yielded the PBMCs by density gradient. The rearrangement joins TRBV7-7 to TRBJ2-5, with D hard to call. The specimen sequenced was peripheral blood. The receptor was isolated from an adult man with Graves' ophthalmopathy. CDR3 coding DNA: TGTGCTAGCAGCTTAATGGCAGGCCAGTACTTC. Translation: CASSLMAGQYF.